This passage covers 14 T cell receptor beta chains from one sample sequenced in a study of blood T cell repertoires in COVID-19. Profiled with immunoSEQ multiplex PCR; TCRdb holds only in-frame clones, not every one. The sample includes 85,000 to 110,000 clones, 84% of them seen just once. The sample was peripheral blood. The source is a human donor in a cohort sampled during active COVID-19.

This clone has a handful of counts. The genes are TRBV29-1 and TRBJ1-6; 8 bases agree with TRBD1. CDR3 length: 13 amino acids. The junction had 6 bases not matched to a gene; V was cut back by 6 bases and J by 8 bases. Germline-derived CDR1 and CDR2 are SQVTM and ANQGSEA. The CDR3 loop is CSVRTGGDSPLHF. The CDR3 DNA follows: TGCAGCGTCAGAACAGGGGGAGATTCACCCCTCCACTTT.

The V and J genes are TRBV30 and TRBJ1-1; no clear D gene. Germline values: CDR1 GTSNPN, CDR2 SVGIG (reference sequence). V was shortened by 0 bases and J by 7 bases, with 9 bases between the two germline ends. There are 12 residues in the CDR3. The CDR3 sequence: CAWSVIVREAFF. In DNA, the CDR3 is TGTGCCTGGAGTGTAATAGTCCGTGAAGCTTTCTTT.

The chain combines TRBV4-1 with TRBJ1-1; 9 nucleotides line up with TRBD1. Germline CDR1 reads MGHRA; CDR2 reads YSYEKL. The CDR3 spans 13 residues. The V and J ends lost 4 bases and 3 bases, in that order; junction bases with no gene match: 0. Written as DNA, the CDR3 is TGCGCCAGCAGCCGGACAGGGGACACTGAAGCTTTCTTT. Residues: CASSRTGDTEAFF.

The V call is TRBV4-2, the J call TRBJ1-1, with TRBD1 identical over 9 bases. Trimming took 2 bases from V and 6 from J; bases not matched to a gene: 7. The CDR3 is 15 amino acids. Germline assignment: CDR1 LGHNA and CDR2 YNFKEQ. For the CDR3, the DNA is TGTGCCAGCAGCCAAACCGGGACAGGGAAGGCTGAAGCTTTCTTT. Amino acid sequence: CASSQTGTGKAEAFF.

This chain connects TRBV5-1 to TRBJ2-2; 9 bases are shared with TRBD2. Trimming cost V 2 bases and J 7 bases; bases outside gene matches: 3. The length of the CDR3 is 14 residues. From germline, CDR1 is SGHRS and CDR2 YFSETQ. CDR3 nucleotide sequence: TGCGCCAGCAGCTTAGCGGGAGGTAACGGGGAGCTGTTTTTT. It codes for CASSLAGGNGELFF.

The genes are TRBV27 and TRBJ2-1, with 12 positions matching TRBD2. Germline trimming cut 7 bases from V and 0 bases from J; bases unmatched to any gene: 10. Germline-derived CDR1 and CDR2 are MNHEY and SMNVEV (reference sequence). The CDR3 consists of 18 residues. CDR3 amino acids: CASIGRTSGESSYNEQFF. CDR3 bases: TGTGCCAGCATTGGCCGGACTAGCGGGGAGAGCTCCTACAATGAGCAGTTCTTC.

CDR3 sequence reads: CASSALSLSQNNEQFF. CDR3 nucleotide sequence: TGTGCCAGCAGCGCGCTGTCTTTAAGTCAGAACAATGAGCAGTTCTTC. V gene TRBV9 combines with J gene TRBJ2-1; D gene uncertain. V lost 3 bases to trimming and J lost 5 bases, with 18 bases between them. The CDR3 runs to 16 residues. CDR1 and CDR2 from the germline V gene are SGDLS and YYNGEE.

The rearrangement links TRBV19 to TRBJ1-1; tentatively, D is TRBD1 (5 bases). Germline CDR1 is LNHDA and CDR2 is SQIVND (reference sequence). The CDR3 has 14 residues. V dropped 1 base and J dropped 5 bases, with 11 bases sitting between them. CDR3 sequence: CASSIGGRRTEAFF. CDR3 in DNA: TGTGCCAGTAGTATAGGGGGGAGGAGAACTGAAGCTTTCTTT.

The J gene is TRBJ2-5, the V gene TRBV2; D not resolved. The ends were cut back, 4 bases at V and 2 bases at J, with 8 bases in the middle. This CDR3 has 13 residues. The germline V gene has CDR1 SNHLY and CDR2 FYNNEI. The CDR3 loop reads CASSVGLQETQYF. Written as DNA, the CDR3 is TGTGCCAGCAGTGTCGGTCTGCAAGAGACCCAGTACTTC.

This clone was counted between two and nine times. The chain combines TRBV5-4 with TRBJ2-2, with 8 bases that match TRBD2. The CDR3 sequence is 15 residues long. CDR1 and CDR2 (germline): SGHNT, YYREEE (reference sequence). V dropped 4 bases and J dropped 5; count of bases not matched to a gene: 7. The CDR3 region is CASSPQGLETGELFF. The CDR3 DNA reads TGTGCCAGCAGCCCCCAGGGACTAGAGACCGGGGAGCTGTTTTTT. Drawing the rest from reference TRBV5-4 and TRBJ2-2, the complete variable domain is ETGVTQSPTHLIKTRGQQVTLRCSSQSGHNTVSWYQQALGQGPQFIFQYYREEENGRGNFPPRFSGLQFPNYSSELNVNALELDDSALYLCASSPQGLETGELFFGEGSRLTVL.

The CDR3 bases are TGTGCCAGCAGTTTCGGGACAGTCTATGGCTACACCTTC. Translating it yields CASSFGTVYGYTF. The chain combines TRBV2 with TRBJ1-2; 7 bases line up with TRBD1. The V gene's germline CDR1 is SNHLY and CDR2 FYNNEI. This CDR3 has 13 amino acids. Trimming removed 5 bases from V and 4 bases from J; junction bases left unmatched: 4.

The chain employs TRBV7-9 and TRBJ1-2, with TRBD1 identical over 8 bases. The V and J ends lost 5 bases and 2 bases, in that order; junction bases with no gene match: 7. Germline CDR1 SEHNR, CDR2 FQNEAQ (reference sequence). This CDR3 contains 15 residues. In DNA, the CDR3 is TGTGCCAGCAGCAAATTAGCAGGGGGCAACTATGGCTACACCTTC. This codes for CASSKLAGGNYGYTF.

V and J are TRBV18 and TRBJ1-1; D is unclear. Germline V gives CDR1 KGHSH, CDR2 LQKENI. Trimming pared 2 bases from V and 8 bases from J, leaving 9 bases between. The CDR3 is 12 residues long. The CDR3 region is CASSPAHTEAFF. DNA of the CDR3: TGTGCCAGCTCACCAGCGCATACCGAAGCTTTCTTT.

The chain carries TRBV7-3 and TRBJ2-7, with TRBD1 matching over 7 bases. Germline V CDR1 and CDR2: SGHTA, FQGTGA. The V segment lost 4 bases and the J segment 5 bases; nucleotides outside the gene matches: 5. The length of the CDR3 is 13 residues. The CDR3 nucleotides are TGTGCCAGCAGCTCCCACAGGGGAGACGAGCAGTACTTC. This encodes CASSSHRGDEQYF.